This T cell receptor (beta chain) was captured by sequencing in a study of shared clonotypes between healthy human individuals. In the study overall: Donors had three CD4 naive, three CD4 memory, two CD8 naive and one CD8 memory plate apiece.

It was about 210 ng DNA, around 33,000 T cell genomes, that sorted-subset replicate PCRs used. Some clones are missing from TCRdb's copy, which holds only in-frame ones; the method was immunoSEQ multiplex PCR. Of 2 million to 2.5 million clones in the sample, under 97% were seen once. The CDR3 has 18 residues. Germline CDR1 is SGHTA and CDR2 is FQGNSA. V dropped 2 bases and J dropped 3 bases, with 19 bases sitting between them. The sequence was collected from a young man in good health. What was sequenced was naive CD4+ T cells sorted from blood. Indicated subset: CD45RA+ positively selected. The rearrangement links TRBV7-2 to TRBJ2-2; maybe TRBD2 (6 bases). The CDR3 here is CASSLISGGPIYTGELFF. The CDR3 DNA reads TGTGCCAGCAGCTTAATATCCGGGGGACCAATTTACACCGGGGAGCTGTTTTTT.